What follows are 2 T cell receptor beta chains derived from one specimen sequenced in a study of shared clonotypes between healthy human individuals. This table comes from immunoSEQ multiplex PCR, and its TCRdb copy is limited to in-frame clones, with some not included. The sample has some 690,000 clones, 90% seen once. Sequencing was performed on memory CD8+ T cells from PBMCs. Subset noted: CD45RO+ cells pooled with CCR7-negative TemRA cells. The receptors derive from a man aged 18 to 29 in good health. Some clones in this sample may be carry-over from other donors' samples.

The chain is built from TRBV9 and TRBJ2-1; no clear D. This CDR3 comprises 11 residues. Germline V gives CDR1 SGDLS, CDR2 YYNGEE. The V and J ends lost 0 bases and 10 bases respectively, with 5 bases between them. The CDR3 DNA is TGTGCCAGCAGCGTAGCTTACGAGCAGTTCTTC. Its translation: CASSVAYEQFF.

This sequence joins TRBV5-1 and TRBJ2-1; 9 nucleotides agree with TRBD2. Germline V gene sequence: CDR1 SGHRS, CDR2 YFSETQ. The CDR3 length is 18 residues. V lost 0 bases, J lost 0 bases, and 7 bases stayed unmatched. CDR3 nucleotides: TGCGCCAGCAGCTTGGGTCCGCTAGCGGGGCCCTCCTACAATGAGCAGTTCTTC. It yields the protein CASSLGPLAGPSYNEQFF.